One sample yielded the 9 T cell receptor beta chains listed below, sequenced in a study of T cell responses to AZD1222 COVID-19 vaccine. Some clones are missing from TCRdb's copy, which holds only in-frame ones; the method was immunoSEQ multiplex PCR. Altogether around 150,000 clones are present, approximately 90% being singletons, with the ten largest covering 3% to 3.5%. The sample in question was peripheral blood, obtained 28 days after the second AZD1222 dose. Receptor source: an adult who received the AZD1222 COVID-19 vaccine.

V gene TRBV3-1 (or the pseudogene TRBV3-2) combines with J gene TRBJ1-2; D call uncertain. Germline assignment: CDR1 LGHDT and CDR2 YNNKEL (reference sequence). Trimming took off 1 base at V and 4 bases at J, with 7 bases between the two ends. The CDR3 has 13 amino acids. The CDR3 is CASSQGTAYGYTF. For the CDR3, the DNA is TGTGCCAGCAGCCAAGGGACGGCCTATGGCTACACCTTC.

This clone was seen just once. J is TRBJ1-4 and V is TRBV18; D is uncertain. The CDR3 contains 14 residues. Looked up from germline, CDR1 is KGHSH and CDR2 is LQKENI. Trimming took 2 bases from V and 5 from J, leaving 9 bases between them. The DNA for the CDR3 is TGTGCCAGCTCACCAGGTGCGGAGAATGAAAAACTGTTTTTT. Residues: CASSPGAENEKLFF.

This clone has just one count. The chain uses TRBV7-2 and TRBJ2-5; D ambiguous. Looked up from germline, CDR1 is SGHTA and CDR2 is FQGNSA. V was shortened by 1 base and J by 1 base, with 4 bases between the two germline ends. The CDR3 has 13 amino acids. The CDR3 DNA is TGTGCCAGCAGCTTAGGACTCCAAGAGACCCAGTACTTC. Amino acid sequence: CASSLGLQETQYF.

The genes are TRBV5-1 and TRBJ1-1; D perhaps matches TRBD1 (6 bases). Germline lookup yields CDR1 SGHRS and CDR2 YFSETQ. Trimming took 4 bases from V and 4 from J, leaving 17 bases between them. CDR3 size: 15 residues. The CDR3 nucleotides read TGCGCCAGCAGCCAAGGAGGGATAGGGGGCACTGAAGCTTTCTTT. As protein: CASSQGGIGGTEAFF.

The V gene is TRBV15, the J gene TRBJ1-1; unclear D gene. V was trimmed by 0 bases and J by 5 bases, leaving 10 bases between them. CDR1 LNHNV and CDR2 YYDKDF come from the germline V gene (reference sequence). This CDR3 spans 14 amino acids. CDR3 DNA: TGTGCCACCAGCAGAGATCTAATGGGAACTGAAGCTTTCTTT. Its translation is CATSRDLMGTEAFF.

The chain combines TRBV5-1 with TRBJ2-1, with D perhaps TRBD1 (6 bases). Germline CDR1 is SGHRS and CDR2 is YFSETQ. Trimming stripped 4 bases from V and 6 bases from J, with 29 bases between. The CDR3 sequence is 19 residues long. The CDR3, as DNA: TGCGCCAGCAGCCTCCCAGGGGCTTCAGGGAGTGGCGGCATCAATGAGCAGTTCTTC. It translates to CASSLPGASGSGGINEQFF. The full variable domain, completed using reference TRBV5-1 and TRBJ2-1, is KAGVTQTPRYLIKTRGQQVTLSCSPISGHRSVSWYQQTPGQGLQFLFEYFSETQRNKGNFPGRFSGRQFSNSRSEMNVSTLELGDSALYLCASSLPGASGSGGINEQFFGPGTRLTVL.

The CDR3 protein is CASSLEGSGRGRTYNEQFF. The CDR3, as DNA: TGTGCCAGCAGCTTAGAAGGTAGCGGGAGAGGGAGGACCTACAATGAGCAGTTCTTC. The chain carries TRBV7-8 and TRBJ2-1; 9 bases line up with TRBD2. The length of the CDR3 is 19 residues. The germline gives CDR1 SGHVS, CDR2 FQNEAQ. Germline trimming cut 1 base from V and 2 bases from J; bases unmatched to any gene: 12.

This clone was picked up a small number of times. The chain uses TRBV5-4 and TRBJ2-2; 11 bases map to TRBD2. The CDR3 is 16 residues long. The V gene end was trimmed by 4 bases and the J gene end by 5 bases; junction bases not matched to a gene: 7. Germline-derived CDR1 and CDR2 are SGHNT and YYREEE (reference sequence). CDR3 nucleotides: TGTGCCAGCAGCACGGGGACTAGCGGTTCAACCGGGGAGCTGTTTTTT. Its protein is CASSTGTSGSTGELFF.

The chain combines TRBV5-1 with TRBJ2-3; the D is unclear. The CDR3 consists of 12 residues. V shed 5 bases and J shed 4 bases, with 8 bases lying between them. The V gene's germline CDR1 is SGHRS and CDR2 YFSETQ. DNA of the CDR3: TGCGCCAGCAGAAGATCGGCAGATACGCAGTATTTT. It is translated as CASRRSADTQYF.